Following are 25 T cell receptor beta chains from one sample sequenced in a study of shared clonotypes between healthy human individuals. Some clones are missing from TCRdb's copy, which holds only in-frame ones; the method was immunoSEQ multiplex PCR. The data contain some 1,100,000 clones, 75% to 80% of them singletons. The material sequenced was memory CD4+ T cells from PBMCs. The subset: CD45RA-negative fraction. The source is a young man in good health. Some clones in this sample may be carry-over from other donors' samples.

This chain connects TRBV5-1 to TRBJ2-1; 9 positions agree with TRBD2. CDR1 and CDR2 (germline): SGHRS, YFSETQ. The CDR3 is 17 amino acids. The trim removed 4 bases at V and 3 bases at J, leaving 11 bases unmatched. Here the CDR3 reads CASSLGTSYLNYNEQFF. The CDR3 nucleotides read TGCGCCAGCAGCCTGGGGACTAGCTACCTTAACTACAATGAGCAGTTCTTC.

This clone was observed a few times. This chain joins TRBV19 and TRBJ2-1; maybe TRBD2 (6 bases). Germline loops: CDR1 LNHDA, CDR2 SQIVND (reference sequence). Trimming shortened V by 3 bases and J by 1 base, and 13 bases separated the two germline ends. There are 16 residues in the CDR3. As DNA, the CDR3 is TGTGCCAGTAGTATTGACGGGAGCCGTTCCTACAATGAGCAGTTCTTC. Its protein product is CASSIDGSRSYNEQFF.

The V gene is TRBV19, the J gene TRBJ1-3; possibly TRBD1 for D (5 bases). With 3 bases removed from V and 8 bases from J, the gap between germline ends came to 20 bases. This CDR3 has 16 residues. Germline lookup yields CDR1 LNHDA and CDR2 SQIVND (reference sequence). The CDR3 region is CASSMEGRRPWHTIYF. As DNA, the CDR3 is TGTGCCAGTAGTATGGAGGGGCGCCGGCCTTGGCACACCATATATTTT.

CDR3 residues: CASSQAVLRVREQFF. The CDR3 DNA sequence: TGCGCCAGCAGCCAAGCTGTACTAAGGGTAAGGGAGCAGTTCTTC. The J gene is TRBJ2-1, the V gene TRBV4-3; D is unresolved. Germline loops: CDR1 LGHNA, CDR2 YSLEER. The CDR3 has 15 residues. V lost 1 base, J lost 10 bases, and 17 bases lay in between.

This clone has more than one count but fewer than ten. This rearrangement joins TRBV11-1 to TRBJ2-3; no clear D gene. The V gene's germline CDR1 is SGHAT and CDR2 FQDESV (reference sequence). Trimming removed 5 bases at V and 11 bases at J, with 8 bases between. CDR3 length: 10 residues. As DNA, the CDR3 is TGTGCCAGCAGCCCCCCTGGGCAGTATTTT. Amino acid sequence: CASSPPGQYF.

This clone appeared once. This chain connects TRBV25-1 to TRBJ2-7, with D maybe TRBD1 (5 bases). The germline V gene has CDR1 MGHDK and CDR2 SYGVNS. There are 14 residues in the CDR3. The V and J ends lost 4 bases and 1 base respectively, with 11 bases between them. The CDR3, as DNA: TGTGCCAGCAGTGCAGGGTCCGCGTCCTACGAGCAGTACTTC. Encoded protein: CASSAGSASYEQYF.

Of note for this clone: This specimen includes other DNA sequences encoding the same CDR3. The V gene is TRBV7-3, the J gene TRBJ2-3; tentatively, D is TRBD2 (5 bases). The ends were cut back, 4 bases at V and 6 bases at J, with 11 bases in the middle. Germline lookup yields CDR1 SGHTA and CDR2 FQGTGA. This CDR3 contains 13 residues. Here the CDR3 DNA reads TGTGCCAGCAGCTCCCCGGCGGGTGATACGCAGTATTTT. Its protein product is CASSSPAGDTQYF.

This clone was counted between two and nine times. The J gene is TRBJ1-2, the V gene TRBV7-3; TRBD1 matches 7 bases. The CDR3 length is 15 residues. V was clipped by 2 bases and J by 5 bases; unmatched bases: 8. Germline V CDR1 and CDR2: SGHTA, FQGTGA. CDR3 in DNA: TGTGCCAGCAGCTTAGGGACCCAGGGGGGATATGGCTACACCTTC. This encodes CASSLGTQGGYGYTF. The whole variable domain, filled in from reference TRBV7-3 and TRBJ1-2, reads GAGVSQTPSNKVTEKGKYVELRCDPISGHTALYWYRQSLGQGPEFLIYFQGTGAADDSGLPNDRFFAVRPEGSVSTLKIQRTERGDSAVYLCASSLGTQGGYGYTFGSGTRLTVV.

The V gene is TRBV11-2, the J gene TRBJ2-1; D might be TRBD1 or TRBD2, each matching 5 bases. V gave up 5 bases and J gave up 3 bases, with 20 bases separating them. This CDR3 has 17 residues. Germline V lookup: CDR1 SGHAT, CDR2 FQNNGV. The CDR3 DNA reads TGTGCCAGCAGCCCCCATAGGTTCATTGGGGGCTACAATGAGCAGTTCTTC. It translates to CASSPHRFIGGYNEQFF. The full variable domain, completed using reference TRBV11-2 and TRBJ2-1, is EAGVAQSPRYKIIEKRQSVAFWCNPISGHATLYWYQQILGQGPKLLIQFQNNGVVDDSQLPKDRFSAERLKGVDSTLKIQPAKLEDSAVYLCASSPHRFIGGYNEQFFGPGTRLTVL.

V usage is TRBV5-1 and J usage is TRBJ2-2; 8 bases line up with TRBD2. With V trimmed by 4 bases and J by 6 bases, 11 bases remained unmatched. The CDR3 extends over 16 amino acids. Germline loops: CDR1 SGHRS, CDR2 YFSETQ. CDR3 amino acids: CASSAEPGLVSGELFF. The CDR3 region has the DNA TGCGCCAGCAGCGCCGAGCCGGGACTAGTTTCCGGGGAGCTGTTTTTT.

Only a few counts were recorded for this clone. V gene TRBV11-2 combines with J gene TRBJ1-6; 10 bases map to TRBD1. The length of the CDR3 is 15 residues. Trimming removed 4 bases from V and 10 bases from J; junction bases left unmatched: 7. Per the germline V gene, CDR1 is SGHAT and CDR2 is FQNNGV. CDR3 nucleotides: TGTGCCAGCAGCTCTCCCCGGACAGGGGGGTCACCCCTCCACTTT. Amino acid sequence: CASSSPRTGGSPLHF.

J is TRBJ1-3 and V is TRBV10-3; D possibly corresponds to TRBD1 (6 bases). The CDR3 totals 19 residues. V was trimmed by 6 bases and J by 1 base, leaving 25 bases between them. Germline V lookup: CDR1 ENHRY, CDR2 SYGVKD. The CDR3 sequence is CAIRPWGGRGTASGNTIYF. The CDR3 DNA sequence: TGTGCCATCAGACCTTGGGGGGGCCGGGGGACTGCGTCTGGAAACACCATATATTTT.

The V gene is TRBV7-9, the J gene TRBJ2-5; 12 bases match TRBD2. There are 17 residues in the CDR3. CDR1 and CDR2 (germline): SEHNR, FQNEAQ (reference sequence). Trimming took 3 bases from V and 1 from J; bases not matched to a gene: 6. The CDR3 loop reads CASSFGLAGIPQETQYF. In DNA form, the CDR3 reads TGTGCCAGCAGCTTTGGACTAGCGGGAATCCCCCAAGAGACCCAGTACTTC.

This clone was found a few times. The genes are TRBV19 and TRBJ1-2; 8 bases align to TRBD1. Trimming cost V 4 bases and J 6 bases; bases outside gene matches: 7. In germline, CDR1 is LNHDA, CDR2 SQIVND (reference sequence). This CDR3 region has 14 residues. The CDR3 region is CASSSQGAQHGYTF. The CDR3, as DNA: TGTGCCAGTAGTAGTCAGGGGGCGCAGCATGGCTACACCTTC.

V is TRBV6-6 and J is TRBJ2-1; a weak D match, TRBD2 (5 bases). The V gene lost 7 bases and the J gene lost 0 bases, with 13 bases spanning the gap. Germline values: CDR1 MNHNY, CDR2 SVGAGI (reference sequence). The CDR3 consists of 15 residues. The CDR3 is CASTLSGYSYNEQFF. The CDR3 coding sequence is TGTGCCAGCACCCTCAGCGGATACTCCTACAATGAGCAGTTCTTC.

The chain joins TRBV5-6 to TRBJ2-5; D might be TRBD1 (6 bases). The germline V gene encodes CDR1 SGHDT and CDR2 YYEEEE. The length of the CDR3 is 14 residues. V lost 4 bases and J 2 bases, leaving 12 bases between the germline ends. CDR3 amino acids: CASSKQGSQETQYF. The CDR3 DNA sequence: TGTGCCAGCAGCAAACAGGGATCTCAAGAGACCCAGTACTTC.

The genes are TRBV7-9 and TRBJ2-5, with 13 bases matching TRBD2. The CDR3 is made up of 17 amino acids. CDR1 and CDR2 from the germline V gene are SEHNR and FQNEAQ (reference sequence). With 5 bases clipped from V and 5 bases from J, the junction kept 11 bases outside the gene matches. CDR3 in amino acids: CASSTRTSGRLWETQYF. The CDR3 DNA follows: TGTGCCAGCAGCACCAGGACTAGCGGGAGACTCTGGGAGACCCAGTACTTC.

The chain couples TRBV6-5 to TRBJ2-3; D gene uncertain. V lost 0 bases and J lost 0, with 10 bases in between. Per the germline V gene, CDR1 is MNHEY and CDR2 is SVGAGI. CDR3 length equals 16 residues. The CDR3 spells CASSYSSLFSTDTQYF. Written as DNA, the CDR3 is TGTGCCAGCAGTTACTCGAGTCTTTTTAGCACAGATACGCAGTATTTT.

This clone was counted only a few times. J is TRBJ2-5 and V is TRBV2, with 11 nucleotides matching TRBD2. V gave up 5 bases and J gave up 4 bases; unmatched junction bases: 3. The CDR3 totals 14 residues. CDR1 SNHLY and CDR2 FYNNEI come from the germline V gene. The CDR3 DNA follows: TGTGCCAGCAGTATTCTAGCGGGAGGAGAGACCCAGTACTTC. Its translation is CASSILAGGETQYF.

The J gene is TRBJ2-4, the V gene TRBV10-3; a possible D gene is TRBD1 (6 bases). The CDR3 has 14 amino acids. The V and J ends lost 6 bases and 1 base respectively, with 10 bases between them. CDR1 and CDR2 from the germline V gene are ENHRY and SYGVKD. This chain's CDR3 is CAISDDRAKNIQYF. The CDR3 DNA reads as TGTGCCATCAGCGATGACAGGGCCAAAAACATTCAGTACTTC.

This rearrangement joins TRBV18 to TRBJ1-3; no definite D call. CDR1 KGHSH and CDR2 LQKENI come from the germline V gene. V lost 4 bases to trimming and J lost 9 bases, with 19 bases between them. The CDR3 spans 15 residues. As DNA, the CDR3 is TGTGCCAGCTCACGGAACTCGGGCGTGGAAGGCACCATATATTTT. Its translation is CASSRNSGVEGTIYF. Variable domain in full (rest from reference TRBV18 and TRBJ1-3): NAGVMQNPRHLVRRRGQEARLRCSPMKGHSHVYWYRQLPEEGLKFMVYLQKENIIDESGMPKERFSAEFPKEGPSILRIQQVVRGDSAAYFCASSRNSGVEGTIYFGEGSWLTVV.

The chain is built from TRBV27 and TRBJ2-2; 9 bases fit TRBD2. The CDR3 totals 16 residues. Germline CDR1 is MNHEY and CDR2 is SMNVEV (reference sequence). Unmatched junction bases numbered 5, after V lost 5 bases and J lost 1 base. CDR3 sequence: CASSDVSGRNTGELFF. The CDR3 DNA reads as TGTGCCAGCAGTGACGTTAGCGGGAGGAACACCGGGGAGCTGTTTTTT.

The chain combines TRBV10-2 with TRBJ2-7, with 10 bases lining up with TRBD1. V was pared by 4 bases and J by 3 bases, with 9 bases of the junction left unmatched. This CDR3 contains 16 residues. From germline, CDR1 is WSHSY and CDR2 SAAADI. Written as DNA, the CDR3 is TGCGCCAGCAGTGCCTTGGGGACAGGGGTAGGCTACGAGCAGTACTTC. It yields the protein CASSALGTGVGYEQYF.

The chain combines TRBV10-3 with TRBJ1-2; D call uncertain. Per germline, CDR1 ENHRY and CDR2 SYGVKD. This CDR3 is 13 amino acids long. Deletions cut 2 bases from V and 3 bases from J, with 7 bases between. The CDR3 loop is CAISEGPDYGYTF. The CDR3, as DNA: TGTGCCATCAGTGAGGGACCTGACTATGGCTACACCTTC.

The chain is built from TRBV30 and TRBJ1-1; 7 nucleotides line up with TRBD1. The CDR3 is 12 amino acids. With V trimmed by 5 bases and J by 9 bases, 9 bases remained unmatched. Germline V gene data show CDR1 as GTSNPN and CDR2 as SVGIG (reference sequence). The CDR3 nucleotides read TGTGCCTGGGGTGAACAGGGGAACAAAGCTTTCTTT. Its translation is CAWGEQGNKAFF.